Listed below are T cell receptor beta chains from one sample, sequenced in a study of metastatic and nonmetastatic thyroid tumors. MiXCR reprocessed the PCR reads for TCRdb. The sample includes about 5,300 clones, 35% to 40% of them seen just once. The source material was adjacent normal tissue. The receptors shown here come from a female donor with papillary thyroid cancer or a benign thyroid nodule (not recorded which). Some clones in this sample may be carry-over from other donors' samples. The conserved cysteine and the conserved F or W are not part of the CDR3 here.

CDR3 length: 13; J gene: TRBJ2-3; V gene: TRBV20-1; CDR3 protein: SARDSRGLADTQY
CDR3 length: 13; J gene: TRBJ2-3; V gene: TRBV11-3; CDR3 protein: ASSPGGASTDTRY
CDR3 length: 10; J gene: TRBJ2-1; V gene: TRBV19; CDR3 protein: ASSDTFNEQF
CDR3 length: 13; J gene: TRBJ2-3; V gene: TRBV20-1; CDR3 protein: SARGTSGSRDTQY
CDR3 length: 12; J gene: TRBJ1-3; V gene: TRBV13; CDR3 protein: ASSLTASGNTIY
CDR3 length: 12; J gene: TRBJ1-1; V gene: TRBV30; CDR3 protein: AWIPRAMNTEAF
CDR3 length: 12; J gene: TRBJ2-7; V gene: TRBV24-1; CDR3 protein: ATSDQGQDYEQY
CDR3 length: 16; J gene: TRBJ2-7; V gene: TRBV4-1; CDR3 protein: ASSQDRASAGESYEQY
CDR3 length: 12; J gene: TRBJ1-6; V gene: TRBV3-1; CDR3 protein: ASSQPSVNSPLH
CDR3 length: 12; J gene: TRBJ2-2; V gene: TRBV2; CDR3 protein: ASIVRGGTGELF
CDR3 length: 9; J gene: TRBJ2-1; V gene: TRBV24-1; CDR3 protein: ATSDSDEQF
CDR3 length: 13; J gene: TRBJ2-7; V gene: TRBV11-2; CDR3 protein: ASSSPWRGRNEQY
CDR3 length: 11; J gene: TRBJ2-7; V gene: TRBV6-1; CDR3 protein: ASSEGQVNEQY
CDR3 length: 10; J gene: TRBJ2-7; V gene: TRBV11-2; CDR3 protein: ASSLVGAQQY
CDR3 length: 13; J gene: TRBJ2-7; V gene: TRBV5-1; CDR3 protein: ASSAAGGLFYEQY
CDR3 length: 13; J gene: TRBJ2-7; V gene: TRBV19; CDR3 protein: ASSPRAASSYEQY
CDR3 length: 13; J gene: TRBJ2-1; V gene: TRBV12-3/TRBV12-4; CDR3 protein: ASSLGGGRVHEQF
CDR3 length: 10; J gene: TRBJ2-7; V gene: TRBV7-9; CDR3 protein: ASSLTGYEQY
CDR3 length: 14; J gene: TRBJ2-1; V gene: TRBV11-3; CDR3 protein: ASSFAGTSGYNEQF
CDR3 length: 16; J gene: TRBJ2-6; V gene: TRBV12-3/TRBV12-4; CDR3 protein: ASGTTLAGVEGANVLT
CDR3 length: 10; J gene: TRBJ2-7; V gene: TRBV6-6; CDR3 protein: ASSYPLYEQY
CDR3 length: 11; J gene: TRBJ2-2; V gene: TRBV11-3; CDR3 protein: ASSDYSSGELF
CDR3 length: 13; J gene: TRBJ2-6; V gene: TRBV4-3; CDR3 protein: ASSQSESGANVLT
CDR3 length: 14; J gene: TRBJ2-7; V gene: TRBV27; CDR3 protein: ASSILVTSGRLNQY
CDR3 length: 13; J gene: TRBJ1-1; V gene: TRBV6-1; CDR3 protein: ASSTEYRAATEAF
CDR3 length: 11; J gene: TRBJ2-7; V gene: TRBV20-1; CDR3 protein: SADPGTRGEQY
CDR3 length: 11; J gene: TRBJ1-1; V gene: TRBV7-3; CDR3 protein: ASSLTGITEAF
CDR3 length: 14; J gene: TRBJ1-2; V gene: TRBV11-2; CDR3 protein: ASSFYLSGESYGYT
CDR3 length: 14; J gene: TRBJ2-2; V gene: TRBV5-1; CDR3 protein: ASSLAGGTFTGELF
CDR3 length: 13; J gene: TRBJ1-1; V gene: TRBV9; CDR3 protein: ASSAAGGPGTEAF
CDR3 length: 13; J gene: TRBJ1-2; V gene: TRBV20-1; CDR3 protein: SARVPGQGVYGYT
CDR3 length: 13; J gene: TRBJ1-4; V gene: TRBV9; CDR3 protein: ASSGGTSIGEKLF
CDR3 length: 12; J gene: TRBJ2-3; V gene: TRBV7-9; CDR3 protein: ASSKVASTDTQY
CDR3 length: 13; J gene: TRBJ2-7; V gene: TRBV12-3/TRBV12-4; CDR3 protein: ASSSGLAGPLEQY
CDR3 length: 13; J gene: TRBJ1-5; V gene: TRBV19; CDR3 protein: ASSLDRAFNQPQH
CDR3 length: 13; J gene: TRBJ2-2; V gene: TRBV7-9; CDR3 protein: ASRPLQGSAGELF
CDR3 length: 9; J gene: TRBJ2-1; V gene: TRBV7-2; CDR3 protein: ASSRSNEQF
CDR3 length: 15; J gene: TRBJ2-1; V gene: TRBV11-2; CDR3 protein: ASSFPRSGSSYNEQF
CDR3 length: 12; J gene: TRBJ1-5; V gene: TRBV4-1; CDR3 protein: ASSQVVGNQPQH
CDR3 length: 14; J gene: TRBJ2-7; V gene: TRBV11-1; CDR3 protein: ASSSWGQGSSYEQY
CDR3 length: 13; J gene: TRBJ1-2; V gene: TRBV7-2; CDR3 protein: ASSSTGVVSYGYT
CDR3 length: 14; J gene: TRBJ1-5; V gene: TRBV6-1; CDR3 protein: ASSEFLGADNQPQH
CDR3 length: 15; J gene: TRBJ2-2; V gene: TRBV11-2; CDR3 protein: ASSLGMFLRETGELF
CDR3 length: 12; J gene: TRBJ2-7; V gene: TRBV2; CDR3 protein: ASSGVAGGYEQY
CDR3 length: 15; J gene: TRBJ2-7; V gene: TRBV6-6; CDR3 protein: ASSYSKAVSRDYEQY
CDR3 length: 15; J gene: TRBJ2-1; V gene: TRBV6-7; CDR3 protein: ASSFSGPGQGVFWQS
CDR3 length: 15; J gene: TRBJ1-1; V gene: TRBV12-3/TRBV12-4; CDR3 protein: VSSPTGGAVGWTEAF
CDR3 length: 14; J gene: TRBJ2-2; V gene: TRBV20-1; CDR3 protein: SARIGLAGDIGELF
CDR3 length: 15; J gene: TRBJ2-2; V gene: TRBV12-3/TRBV12-4; CDR3 protein: ASSWTVGTGGTGELF
CDR3 length: 11; J gene: TRBJ1-5; V gene: TRBV2; CDR3 protein: ASSEYRNQPQH
CDR3 length: 13; J gene: TRBJ1-5; V gene: TRBV6-1; CDR3 protein: ASTSTAGANQPQH
CDR3 length: 12; J gene: TRBJ1-2; V gene: TRBV12-3/TRBV12-4; CDR3 protein: ASSLAQANYGYT
CDR3 length: 11; J gene: TRBJ2-7; V gene: TRBV6-1; CDR3 protein: ASSEKADYEQY